This note documents a single T cell receptor beta chain sequence. The identical CDR3 is also encoded by other nucleotide sequences in the sample. The data belong to a study of shared clonotypes between healthy human individuals. Germline CDR1 is SGHRS and CDR2 is YFSETQ. This CDR3 has 15 residues. V lost 4 bases and J lost 2; bases outside the gene matches: 5. Naive CD8 cells lacked CD45RO, underwent positive selection for CCR7 and left out terminally differentiated effector memory CD45RA+ cells. Assay: immunoSEQ multiplex PCR; the TCRdb copy retains only in-frame clones and omits some. Seen here are more than 2 million clones, about 95% observed once, and the top ten hold 0.9% to 1.3%.

The sequence was collected from a man aged 18 to 29 in good health. What was sequenced was naive CD8+ T cells sorted from blood. The rearrangement uses TRBV5-1 and TRBJ2-7, with TRBD2 matching 11 bases. The CDR3 DNA follows: TGCGCCAGCAGCAAAGGACTAGCGGGCGCCTACGAGCAGTACTTC. Protein product: CASSKGLAGAYEQYF. Drawing the rest from reference TRBV5-1 and TRBJ2-7, the complete variable domain is KAGVTQTPRYLIKTRGQQVTLSCSPISGHRSVSWYQQTPGQGLQFLFEYFSETQRNKGNFPGRFSGRQFSNSRSEMNVSTLELGDSALYLCASSKGLAGAYEQYFGPGTRLTVT.